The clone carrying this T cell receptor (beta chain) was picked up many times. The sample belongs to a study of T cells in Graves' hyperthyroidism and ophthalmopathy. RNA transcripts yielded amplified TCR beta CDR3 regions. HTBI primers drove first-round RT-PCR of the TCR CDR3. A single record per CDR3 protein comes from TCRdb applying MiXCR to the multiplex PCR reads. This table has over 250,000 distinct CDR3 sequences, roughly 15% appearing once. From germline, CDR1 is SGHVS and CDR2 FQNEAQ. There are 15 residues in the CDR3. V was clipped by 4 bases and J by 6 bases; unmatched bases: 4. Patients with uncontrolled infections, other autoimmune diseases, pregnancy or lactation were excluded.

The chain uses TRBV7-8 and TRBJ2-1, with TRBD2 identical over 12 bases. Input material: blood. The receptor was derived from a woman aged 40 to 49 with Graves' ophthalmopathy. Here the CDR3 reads CASSSLAGGINEQFF. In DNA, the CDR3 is TGTGCCAGCAGCTCCCTAGCGGGAGGGATCAATGAGCAGTTCTTC.